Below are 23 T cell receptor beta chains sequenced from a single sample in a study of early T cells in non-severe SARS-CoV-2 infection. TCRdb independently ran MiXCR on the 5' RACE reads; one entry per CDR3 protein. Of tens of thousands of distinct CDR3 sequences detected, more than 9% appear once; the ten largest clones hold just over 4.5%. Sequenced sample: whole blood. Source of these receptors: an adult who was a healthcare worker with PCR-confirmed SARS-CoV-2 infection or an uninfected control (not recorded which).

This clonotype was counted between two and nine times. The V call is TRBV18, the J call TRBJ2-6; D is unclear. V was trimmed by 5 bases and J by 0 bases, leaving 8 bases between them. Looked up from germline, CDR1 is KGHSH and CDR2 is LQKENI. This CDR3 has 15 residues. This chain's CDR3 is CASSALNSGANVLTF. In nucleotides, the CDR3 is TGTGCCAGCTCAGCTCTGAACTCTGGGGCCAACGTCCTGACTTTC.

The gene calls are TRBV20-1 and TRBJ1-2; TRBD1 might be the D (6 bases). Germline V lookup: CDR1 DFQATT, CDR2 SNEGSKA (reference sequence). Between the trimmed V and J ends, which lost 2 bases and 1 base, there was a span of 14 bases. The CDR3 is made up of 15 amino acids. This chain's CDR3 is CSARLGGNFNYGYTF. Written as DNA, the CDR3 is TGCAGTGCTAGATTGGGGGGCAATTTTAACTATGGCTACACCTTC.

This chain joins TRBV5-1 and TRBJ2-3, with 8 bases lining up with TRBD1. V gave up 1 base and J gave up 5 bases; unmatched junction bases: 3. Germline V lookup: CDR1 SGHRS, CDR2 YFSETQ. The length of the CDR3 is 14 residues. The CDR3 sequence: CASSLFRGQDTQYF. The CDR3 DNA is TGCGCCAGCAGCTTGTTCAGGGGGCAAGATACGCAGTATTTT. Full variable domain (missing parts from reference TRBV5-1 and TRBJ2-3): KAGVTQTPRYLIKTRGQQVTLSCSPISGHRSVSWYQQTPGQGLQFLFEYFSETQRNKGNFPGRFSGRQFSNSRSEMNVSTLELGDSALYLCASSLFRGQDTQYFGPGTRLTVL.

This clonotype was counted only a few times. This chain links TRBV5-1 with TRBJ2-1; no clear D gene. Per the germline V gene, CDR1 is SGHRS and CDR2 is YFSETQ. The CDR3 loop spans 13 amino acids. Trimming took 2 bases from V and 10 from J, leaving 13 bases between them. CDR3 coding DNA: TGCGCCAGCAGCTTCGAGTCGGTTGAGGAGCAGTTCTTC. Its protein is CASSFESVEEQFF.

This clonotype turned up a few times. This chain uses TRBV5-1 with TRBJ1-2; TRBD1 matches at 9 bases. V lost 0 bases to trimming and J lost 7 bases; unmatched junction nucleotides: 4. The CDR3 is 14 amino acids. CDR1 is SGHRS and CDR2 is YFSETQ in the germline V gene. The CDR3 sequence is CASSLDGTGLGYTF. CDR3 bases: TGCGCCAGCAGCTTGGACGGGACAGGGCTTGGCTACACCTTC. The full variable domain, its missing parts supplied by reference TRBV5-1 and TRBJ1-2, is KAGVTQTPRYLIKTRGQQVTLSCSPISGHRSVSWYQQTPGQGLQFLFEYFSETQRNKGNFPGRFSGRQFSNSRSEMNVSTLELGDSALYLCASSLDGTGLGYTFGSGTRLTVV.

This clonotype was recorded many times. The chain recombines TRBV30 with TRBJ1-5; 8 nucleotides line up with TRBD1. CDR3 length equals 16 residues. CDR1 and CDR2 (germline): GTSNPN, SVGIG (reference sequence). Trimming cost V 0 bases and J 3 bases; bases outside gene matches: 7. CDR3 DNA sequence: TGTGCCTGGAGTGTAGGCAGGGGGCTAGACAATCAGCCCCAGCATTTT. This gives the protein CAWSVGRGLDNQPQHF.

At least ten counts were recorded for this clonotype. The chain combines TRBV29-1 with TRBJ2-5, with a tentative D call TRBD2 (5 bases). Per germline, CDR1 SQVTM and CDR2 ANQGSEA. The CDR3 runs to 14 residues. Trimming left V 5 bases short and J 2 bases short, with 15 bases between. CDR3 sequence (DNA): TGCAGCGTTCCGGGGTGGGTCGATCAAGAGACCCAGTACTTC. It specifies CSVPGWVDQETQYF.

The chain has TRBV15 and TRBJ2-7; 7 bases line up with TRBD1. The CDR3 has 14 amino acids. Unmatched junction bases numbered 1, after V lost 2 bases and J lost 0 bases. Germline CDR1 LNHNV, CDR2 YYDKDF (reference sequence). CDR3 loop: CATSRRDSSYEQYF. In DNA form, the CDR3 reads TGTGCCACCAGCAGACGGGACAGCTCCTACGAGCAGTACTTC.

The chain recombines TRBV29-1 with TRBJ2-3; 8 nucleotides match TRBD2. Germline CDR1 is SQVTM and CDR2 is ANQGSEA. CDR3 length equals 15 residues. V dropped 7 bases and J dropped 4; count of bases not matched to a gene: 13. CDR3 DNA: TGCAGCGCCCGAGCGGGAGCGGGAGTGGCAGATACGCAGTATTTT. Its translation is CSARAGAGVADTQYF.

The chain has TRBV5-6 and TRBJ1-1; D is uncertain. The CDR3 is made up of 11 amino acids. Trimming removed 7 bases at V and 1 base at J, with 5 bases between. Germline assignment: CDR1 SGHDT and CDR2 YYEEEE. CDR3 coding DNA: TGTGCCAGCGGACGGAACACTGAAGCTTTCTTT. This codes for CASGRNTEAFF.

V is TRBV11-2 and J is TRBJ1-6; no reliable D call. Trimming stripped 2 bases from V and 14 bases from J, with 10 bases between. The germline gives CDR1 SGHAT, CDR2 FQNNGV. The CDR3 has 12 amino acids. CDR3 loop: CASSLPSSALHF. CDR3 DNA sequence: TGTGCCAGCAGCTTACCGAGTTCGGCCCTCCACTTT.

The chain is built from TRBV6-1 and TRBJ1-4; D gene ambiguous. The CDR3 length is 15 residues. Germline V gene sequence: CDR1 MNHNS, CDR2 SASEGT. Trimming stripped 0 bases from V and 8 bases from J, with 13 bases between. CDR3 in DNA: TGTGCCAGCAGTGAAGCGGGCAGCTCGAAGGAAAAACTGTTTTTT. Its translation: CASSEAGSSKEKLFF.

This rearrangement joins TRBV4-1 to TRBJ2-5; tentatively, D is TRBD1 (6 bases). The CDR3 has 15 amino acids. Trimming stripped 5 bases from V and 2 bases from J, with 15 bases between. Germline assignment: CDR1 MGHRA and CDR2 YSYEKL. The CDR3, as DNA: TGCGCCAGCAGCGAATTCAGGGGTGGGCAAGAGACCCAGTACTTC. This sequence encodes CASSEFRGGQETQYF.

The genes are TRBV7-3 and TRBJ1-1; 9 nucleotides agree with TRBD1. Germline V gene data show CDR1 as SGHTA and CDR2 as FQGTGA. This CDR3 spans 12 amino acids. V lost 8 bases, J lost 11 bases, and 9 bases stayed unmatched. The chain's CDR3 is CASGDRVASAFF. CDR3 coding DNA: TGTGCCAGCGGGGACAGGGTCGCGTCGGCTTTCTTT.

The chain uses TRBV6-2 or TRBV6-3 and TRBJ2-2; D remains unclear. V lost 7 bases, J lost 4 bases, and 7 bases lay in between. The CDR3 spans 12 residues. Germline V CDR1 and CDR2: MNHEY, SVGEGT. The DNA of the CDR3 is TGTGCCAGCACCGACTTCACCGGGGAGCTGTTTTTT. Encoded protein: CASTDFTGELFF.

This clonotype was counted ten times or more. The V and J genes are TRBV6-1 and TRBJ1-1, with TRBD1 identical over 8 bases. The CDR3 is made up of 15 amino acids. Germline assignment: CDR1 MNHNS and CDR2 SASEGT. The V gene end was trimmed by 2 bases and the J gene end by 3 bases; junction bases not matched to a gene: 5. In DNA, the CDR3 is TGTGCCAGCAGTGAATTCCCGACAGGGGACACTGAAGCTTTCTTT. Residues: CASSEFPTGDTEAFF.

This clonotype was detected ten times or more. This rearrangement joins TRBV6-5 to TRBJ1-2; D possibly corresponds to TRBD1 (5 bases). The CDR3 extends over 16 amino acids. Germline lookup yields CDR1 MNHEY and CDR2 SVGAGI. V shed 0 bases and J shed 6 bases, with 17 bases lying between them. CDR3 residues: CASSYSSPGRANGYTF. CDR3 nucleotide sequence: TGTGCCAGCAGTTACTCGTCGCCAGGGAGGGCCAATGGCTACACCTTC.

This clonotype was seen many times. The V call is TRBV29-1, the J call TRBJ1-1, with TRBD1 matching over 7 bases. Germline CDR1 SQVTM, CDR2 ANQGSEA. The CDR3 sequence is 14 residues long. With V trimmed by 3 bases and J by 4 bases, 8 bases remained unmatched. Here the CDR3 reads CSVDPSTGLTEAFF. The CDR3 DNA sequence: TGCAGCGTTGACCCCTCGACAGGGCTCACTGAAGCTTTCTTT.

The CDR3 DNA reads TGCGCCAGCAGCCAAGATCTGGGACTAGCGGGCCATTACACCTACGAGCAGTACTTC. Its protein product is CASSQDLGLAGHYTYEQYF. The chain recombines TRBV4-3 with TRBJ2-7; 12 nucleotides line up with TRBD2. The CDR3 extends over 19 amino acids. Unmatched junction bases numbered 11, after V lost 0 bases and J lost 2 bases. Per germline, CDR1 LGHNA and CDR2 YSLEER.

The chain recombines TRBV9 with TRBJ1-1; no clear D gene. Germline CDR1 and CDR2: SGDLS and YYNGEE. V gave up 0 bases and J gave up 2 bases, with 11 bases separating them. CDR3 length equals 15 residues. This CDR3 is CASSVDELPNTEAFF. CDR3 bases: TGTGCCAGCAGCGTAGACGAGCTTCCCAACACTGAAGCTTTCTTT. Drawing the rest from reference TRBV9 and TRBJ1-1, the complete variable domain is DSGVTQTPKHLITATGQRVTLRCSPRSGDLSVYWYQQSLDQGLQFLIQYYNGEERAKGNILERFSAQQFPDLHSELNLSSLELGDSALYFCASSVDELPNTEAFFGQGTRLTVV.

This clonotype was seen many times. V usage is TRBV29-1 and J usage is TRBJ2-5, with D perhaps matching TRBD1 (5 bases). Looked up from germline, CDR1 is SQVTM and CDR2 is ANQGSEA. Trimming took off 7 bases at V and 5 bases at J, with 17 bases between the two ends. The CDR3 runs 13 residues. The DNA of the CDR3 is TGCAGCGCCCCCTCCAGGCAGGGTGAGACCCAGTACTTC. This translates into CSAPSRQGETQYF.

CDR3 in DNA: TGCGCCAGCAGCCAAGAGATAAGCGGGGGGGCCTACAATGAGCAGTTCTTC. The encoded protein is CASSQEISGGAYNEQFF. V and J are TRBV4-1 and TRBJ2-1; the match to TRBD2 covers 10 bases. Germline assignment: CDR1 MGHRA and CDR2 YSYEKL. The CDR3 covers 17 residues. The J segment lost 2 bases and the V segment lost 0 bases, leaving 4 bases of the junction unmatched.

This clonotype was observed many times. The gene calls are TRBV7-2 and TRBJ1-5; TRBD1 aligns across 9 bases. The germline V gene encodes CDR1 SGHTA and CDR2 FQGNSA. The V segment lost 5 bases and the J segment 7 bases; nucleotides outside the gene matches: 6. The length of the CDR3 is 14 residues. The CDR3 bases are TGTGCCAGCAGCCTTCGACAGGGGGAACAGCCCCAGCATTTT. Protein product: CASSLRQGEQPQHF.